This T cell receptor beta chain emerged from a study of CD8 T cells in ankylosing spondylitis. Findings and limits, study-wide: In reactive arthritis synovial fluid and blood, some motif variants had been reported before.

The length of the CDR3 is 14 residues. Germline assignment: CDR1 SEHNR and CDR2 FQNEAQ (reference sequence). Trimming cost V 5 bases and J 6 bases; bases outside gene matches: 4. One entry per CDR3 protein results from TCRdb running MiXCR on the 5' RACE reads. The data hold approximately 240,000 distinct CDR3 sequences, with 24% observed a single time. This clonotype was detected a few times. No antigen is known for it. The TCR was taken from a male donor with ankylosing spondylitis or in good health (not recorded which). Sequencing was performed on blood, either unsorted or a sorted T cell fraction (not recorded which). The rearrangement uses TRBV7-9 and TRBJ1-6, with 7 bases matching TRBD1. CDR3: CASSLGQRNSPLHF. The CDR3 nucleotides are TGTGCCAGCAGCCTGGGACAGCGTAATTCACCCCTCCACTTT.